The rows below give T cell receptor beta chains drawn from one sample of a study of T cell repertoires in cytomegalovirus infection. Which antigens these TCRs recognize remains unknown. Via MiXCR, TCRdb re-called the reads, giving one row per CDR3 protein. Of a few hundred thousand distinct CDR3 sequences listed, around two fifths are singletons. The source material was cultured PBMCs, sampled from culture after CMV antigen stimulation. These receptors were collected from a human donor in good health (CMV status not recorded). Some clones in this sample may be carry-over from other donors' samples. Each CDR3 is given with its conserved first and last residue. A D gene is named only where the DNA matches it firmly. Size tells how often a clone was seen (once, few, many) or the class of an expanded clone, and some rows leave it out.

v_call,d_call,j_call,clone_size,cdr3_aa,cdr3_nt
TRBV28,NA,TRBJ2-7,NA,CASSLWLRSSYEQYF,TGTGCCAGCAGTTTATGGCTTCGGAGCTCCTACGAGCAGTACTTC
TRBV6-2/TRBV6-3,NA,TRBJ1-5,NA,CASSYSTEWQYDQPQHF,TGTGCCAGCAGTTACTCGACCGAGTGGCAGTATGATCAGCCCCAGCATTTT
TRBV5-6,NA,TRBJ2-1,NA,CASSMDYFYNEQFF,TGTGCCAGCAGTATGGACTACTTCTACAATGAGCAGTTCTTC
TRBV2,NA,TRBJ1-2,NA,CASSEVGGYTF,TGTGCCAGCAGTGAAGTGGGAGGCTACACCTTC
TRBV6-5,NA,TRBJ1-5,once,CASKGGDSNQPQHF,TGTGCCAGCAAAGGCGGGGACAGCAATCAGCCCCAGCATTTT
TRBV12-3/TRBV12-4,TRBD1,TRBJ1-2,NA,CASSYDRVYYGYTF,TGTGCCAGCAGCTACGACAGGGTCTACTATGGCTACACCTTC
TRBV5-1,NA,TRBJ1-1,few,CASSLSPAGEAFF,TGCGCCAGCAGCTTGAGCCCTGCCGGTGAAGCTTTCTTT
TRBV5-1,NA,TRBJ2-3,many,CASSSQGTDTQYF,TGTGCCAGCAGCTCGCAAGGCACAGATACGCAGTATTTT
TRBV7-8,TRBD1,TRBJ1-4,NA,CASSSGQGGTNEKLFF,TGTGCCAGCAGCTCAGGACAGGGTGGGACTAATGAAAAACTGTTTTTT
TRBV7-2,NA,TRBJ2-3,few,CASLVVGILTDTQYF,TGTGCCTCCCTGGTTGTGGGGATCCTTACAGATACGCAGTATTTT